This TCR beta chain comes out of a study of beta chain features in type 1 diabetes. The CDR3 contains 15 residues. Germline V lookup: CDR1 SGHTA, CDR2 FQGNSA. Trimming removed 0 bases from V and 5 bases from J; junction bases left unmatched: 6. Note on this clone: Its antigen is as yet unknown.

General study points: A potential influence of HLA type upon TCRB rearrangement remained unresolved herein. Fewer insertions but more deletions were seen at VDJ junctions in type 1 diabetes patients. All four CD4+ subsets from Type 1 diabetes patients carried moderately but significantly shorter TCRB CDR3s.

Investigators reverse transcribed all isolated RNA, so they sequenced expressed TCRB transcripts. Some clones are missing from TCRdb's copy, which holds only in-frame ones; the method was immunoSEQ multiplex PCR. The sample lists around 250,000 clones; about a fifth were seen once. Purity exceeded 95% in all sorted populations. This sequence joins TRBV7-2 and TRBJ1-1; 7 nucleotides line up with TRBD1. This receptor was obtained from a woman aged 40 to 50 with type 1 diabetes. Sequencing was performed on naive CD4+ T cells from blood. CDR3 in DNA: TGTGCCAGCAGCTTAGCGCAGGGGGTAAGGACTGAAGCTTTCTTT. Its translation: CASSLAQGVRTEAFF.